This TCR beta chain emerged from a study of T cell repertoires in cytomegalovirus infection. With 0 bases clipped from V and 1 base from J, the junction kept 2 bases outside the gene matches. The CDR3 is 15 residues long. CDR1 and CDR2 (germline): DFQATT, SNEGSKA (reference sequence). MiXCR, applied by TCRdb to the reads, yields one record per CDR3 protein. The table includes more than 200,000 distinct CDR3 sequences, roughly 10% detected once. J is TRBJ1-5 and V is TRBV20-1; 8 bases line up with TRBD1. The sequenced sample consisted of PBMCs. The TCR comes from a human donor in good health (CMV status not recorded). Some clones in this sample may be carry-over from other donors' samples. The CDR3 nucleotides are TGCAGTGCTAGAGAGGGACAGGCCAGCAATCAGCCCCAGCATTTT. Translating it yields CSAREGQASNQPQHF.